These 20 T cell receptor beta chains share one sample of origin, sequenced in a study of T cells in Graves' hyperthyroidism and ophthalmopathy. The investigators amplified TCR beta CDR3 regions from RNA transcripts. RT-PCR in the first round (using the HTBI primer set) targeted the TCR CDR3. MiXCR, run by TCRdb on the multiplex PCR reads, gives a single entry per CDR3 protein. The table shows hundreds of thousands of distinct CDR3 sequences, with less than 20% occurring only once. The sample consisted of blood. The receptors stem from a man aged 35 to 55 with Graves' ophthalmopathy.

This clonotype has only a few counts. The chain recombines TRBV6-1 with TRBJ2-7; TRBD2 aligns across 9 bases. With V trimmed by 10 bases and J by 4 bases, 8 bases remained unmatched. Germline-derived CDR1 and CDR2 are MNHNS and SASEGT. The CDR3 runs 13 residues. The chain's CDR3 is CATLAGERYEQYF. Here the CDR3 DNA reads TGTGCCACGTTAGCGGGAGAAAGGTACGAGCAGTACTTC.

Worth noting for this clonotype: Given a much more abundant clone one base away, this may be a read error. The chain combines TRBV12-3 or TRBV12-4 with TRBJ2-7; D remains ambiguous. The CDR3 covers 11 residues. The V gene lost 4 bases and the J gene lost 3 bases, with 4 bases spanning the gap. In nucleotides, the CDR3 is TGTGCCAGCAGTTATAACTACGAGCAGTACTTC. Residues: CASSYNYEQYF.

This clonotype occurred many times. The V call is TRBV27, the J call TRBJ2-7; D gene ambiguous. This CDR3 is built from 13 residues. Germline-derived CDR1 and CDR2 are MNHEY and SMNVEV (reference sequence). V lost 5 bases and J 0 bases, leaving 8 bases between the germline ends. This chain's CDR3 is CASSGRLSYEQYF. The CDR3 nucleotides are TGTGCCAGCAGTGGCCGACTCTCCTACGAGCAGTACTTC.

This clonotype was observed many times. This chain uses TRBV4-1 with TRBJ1-2, with a possible D match to TRBD1 (5 bases). This CDR3 contains 12 residues. V was shortened by 5 bases and J by 5 bases, with 9 bases between the two germline ends. Germline assignment: CDR1 MGHRA and CDR2 YSYEKL. The CDR3 bases are TGCGCCAGCAGCTCAGGGACTTATGGCTACACCTTC. Translating it yields CASSSGTYGYTF.

The chain joins TRBV20-1 to TRBJ1-4; 11 bases align to TRBD1. The CDR3 length is 13 residues. Germline loops: CDR1 DFQATT, CDR2 SNEGSKA (reference sequence). The junction had 5 bases not matched to a gene; V was cut back by 7 bases and J by 7 bases. This CDR3 reads CSGTGGAGEKLFF. CDR3 nucleotides: TGCAGTGGGACAGGGGGCGCAGGTGAAAAACTGTTTTTT.

The chain combines TRBV7-2 with TRBJ1-5; 8 nucleotides align to TRBD1. The CDR3 has 15 amino acids. The V segment lost 4 bases and the J segment 5 bases; nucleotides outside the gene matches: 7. CDR1 is SGHTA, CDR2 FQGNSA, per germline. Here the CDR3 DNA reads TGTGCCAGCAGCTCTGGACAGGGCGTCGATCAGCCCCAGCATTTT. Protein product: CASSSGQGVDQPQHF.

The chain joins TRBV12-3 or TRBV12-4 to TRBJ1-5; D uncertain. With 5 bases removed from V and 3 bases from J, the gap between germline ends came to 8 bases. The CDR3 length is 13 residues. The CDR3 DNA reads as TGTGCCAGCAGTCCCCGGAACAATCAGCCCCAGCATTTT. Translated, it gives CASSPRNNQPQHF.

The chain has TRBV14 and TRBJ1-4, with D uncertain. There are 12 residues in the CDR3. Germline V gives CDR1 SGHDN, CDR2 FVKESK. V gave up 4 bases and J gave up 4 bases, with 4 bases separating them. Here the CDR3 DNA reads TGTGCCAGCAGCCGCAGTAATGAAAAACTGTTTTTT. This sequence encodes CASSRSNEKLFF.

This clonotype was counted only a few times. The chain employs TRBV2 and TRBJ1-1; the D is unclear. Trimming removed 1 base from V and 5 bases from J, with 11 bases in between. CDR1 is SNHLY, CDR2 FYNNEI, per germline. The CDR3 runs 14 residues. The CDR3 protein is CASSEVGMGTEAFF. The CDR3 DNA follows: TGTGCCAGCAGTGAAGTTGGGATGGGAACTGAAGCTTTCTTT.

This clonotype was recorded at least ten times. One junction end does not reproduce the germline sequence, and a read error may be involved. The gene calls are TRBV5-1 and TRBJ1-2, with D unresolved. Germline values: CDR1 SGHRS, CDR2 YFSETQ. The CDR3 contains 14 residues. The CDR3: CASSLAGGSYGYTF. In nucleotides, the CDR3 is TGTGCCAGCAGTTTAGCGGGAGGGAGCTATGGCTACACCTTC.

The CDR3 loop reads CASSVGSGDSYEQYF. DNA of the CDR3: TGTGCCAGCAGCGTTGGGTCGGGGGACTCCTACGAGCAGTACTTC. The chain carries TRBV9 and TRBJ2-7, with D maybe TRBD2 (6 bases). This CDR3 has 15 amino acids. V was shortened by 2 bases and J by 0 bases, with 12 bases between the two germline ends. Germline V CDR1 and CDR2: SGDLS, YYNGEE.

This clonotype was counted at least ten times. The chain joins TRBV5-6 to TRBJ2-1; 9 nucleotides line up with TRBD1. V was clipped by 4 bases and J by 8 bases; unmatched bases: 10. This CDR3 has 15 amino acids. From germline, CDR1 is SGHDT and CDR2 YYEEEE. CDR3 region: CASSLTGTGIHEQFF. CDR3 coding DNA: TGTGCCAGCAGCCTCACCGGGACAGGGATCCATGAGCAGTTCTTC.

This clonotype was seen at least ten times. The J gene is TRBJ1-1, the V gene TRBV3-1; D remains unclear. The CDR3 totals 13 residues. V shed 1 base and J shed 3 bases, with 6 bases lying between them. Per the germline V gene, CDR1 is LGHDT and CDR2 is YNNKEL (reference sequence). The CDR3 sequence: CASSQGGDTEAFF. CDR3 nucleotide sequence: TGTGCCAGCAGCCAAGGGGGAGACACTGAAGCTTTCTTT.

This chain joins TRBV6-1 and TRBJ2-3; D may be TRBD1 (6 bases). Germline CDR1 is MNHNS and CDR2 is SASEGT. The CDR3 length is 13 residues. Trimming removed 7 bases from V and 6 bases from J, with 14 bases in between. The CDR3 DNA sequence: TGTGCCAGCACCGTACAGGGAATTGATACGCAGTATTTT. As protein: CASTVQGIDTQYF.

This clonotype was detected ten times or more. The gene calls are TRBV11-2 and TRBJ2-3; D ambiguous. V was cut by 1 base and J by 4 bases, with 9 bases left in between. The germline gives CDR1 SGHAT, CDR2 FQNNGV. CDR3 length: 14 residues. DNA of the CDR3: TGTGCCAGCAGCTTAGTACCAGCTTCAGATACGCAGTATTTT. As protein: CASSLVPASDTQYF.

In its sample, this clonotype was seen a few times. The chain joins TRBV2 to TRBJ2-2, with 11 bases lining up with TRBD2. Trimming at V came to 2 bases and at J to 2 bases, leaving 10 bases not matched to a gene. CDR1 and CDR2 from the germline V gene are SNHLY and FYNNEI. CDR3 length: 19 residues. This CDR3 reads CASSEPLSTSGDNTGELFF. DNA for the CDR3: TGTGCCAGCAGTGAACCCCTTTCGACTAGCGGGGATAACACCGGGGAGCTGTTTTTT.

The chain has TRBV27 and TRBJ2-5; possible D gene TRBD2, 6 bases. The V gene lost 6 bases and the J gene lost 4 bases, with 18 bases spanning the gap. Germline CDR1 is MNHEY and CDR2 is SMNVEV (reference sequence). The CDR3 runs 15 residues. The CDR3 loop is CASSSPGAERETQYF. The CDR3 region has the DNA TGTGCCAGCAGCTCCCCGGGAGCAGAGCGAGAGACCCAGTACTTC.

The sample holds many counts of this clonotype. In DNA form, the CDR3 reads TGCAGTGCCCATCAGGAGGGAGAGACCCAGTACTTC. Translation: CSAHQEGETQYF. The gene calls are TRBV20-1 and TRBJ2-5, with TRBD2 as a possible D gene (6 bases). This CDR3 is built from 12 residues. Germline CDR1 and CDR2: DFQATT and SNEGSKA (reference sequence). The germline V and J ends were trimmed by 6 bases and 4 bases, with 12 bases remaining between them.

This clonotype was counted a few times. The chain combines TRBV27 with TRBJ2-7; 9 nucleotides line up with TRBD1. Germline trimming cut 5 bases from V and 7 bases from J; bases unmatched to any gene: 15. Germline V gene data show CDR1 as MNHEY and CDR2 as SMNVEV (reference sequence). CDR3 length: 16 residues. The CDR3 is CASSPWGGTGSLEQYF. The CDR3 bases are TGTGCCAGCAGTCCTTGGGGCGGGACAGGGTCCCTGGAGCAGTACTTC.

Details on this clonotype: Possible read error: a much larger clone is one base away. The V and J genes are TRBV20-1 and TRBJ2-7, with 11 bases matching TRBD1. Germline-derived CDR1 and CDR2 are DFQATT and SNEGSKA (reference sequence). The CDR3 is 14 residues long. V lost 6 bases, J lost 5 bases, and 9 bases stayed unmatched. The CDR3 protein is CSALTGQGAHEQYF. The CDR3 bases are TGCAGTGCCCTCACCGGACAGGGGGCCCACGAGCAGTACTTC.